This TCR beta chain appears in the sequencing data of a study of shared clonotypes between healthy human individuals. Sequenced by immunoSEQ multiplex PCR; TCRdb stores in-frame clones only, minus some. The table shows roughly 2,500,000 clones, with approximately 93% occurring only once. V dropped 2 bases and J dropped 9; count of bases not matched to a gene: 9. This CDR3 has 15 residues. Germline lookup yields CDR1 SGHNT and CDR2 YYREEE (reference sequence). The chain couples TRBV5-4 to TRBJ2-1, with 9 bases fitting TRBD1. Sequencing was performed on naive CD4+ T cells from PBMCs. The sample's subset: CD45RA+ positively selected. The receptor comes from a man aged 18 to 29 in good health. Some clones in this sample may be carry-over from other donors' samples. CDR3 amino acids: CASSFKGQGMAEQFF. The CDR3, as DNA: TGTGCCAGCAGCTTTAAGGGACAGGGTATGGCTGAGCAGTTCTTC.